The present T cell receptor (beta chain) was sequenced within a study of shared clonotypes between healthy human individuals. About the research overall: A couple of female and a few male donors aged 18 to 49 were enrolled. Whole-study findings and limits: Specimens sampled were limited to blood, with tissue repertoires likely differing.

As for this clone: As yet, its antigen is unknown.

Genomic DNA of every subset was divided equally among multiple immunoSEQ plates. Some clones are missing from TCRdb's copy, which holds only in-frame ones; the method was immunoSEQ multiplex PCR. The data show about 2 million clones, around 96% seen once. V shed 7 bases, J shed 1 base, and the junction held 8 bases outside the gene matches. The CDR3 consists of 15 residues. Germline CDR1 is MNHNY and CDR2 is SVGAGI (reference sequence). Naive CD8 isolation took CD45RO-negative cells positively selected for CCR7 and excluded terminally differentiated effector memory CD45RA+ cells. The sequenced material came from naive CD8+ T cells sorted from blood. The receptor's source is a man between 18 and 35 years old in good health. The J gene is TRBJ2-7, the V gene TRBV6-6; 9 bases are a match to TRBD1. The CDR3 nucleotides read TGTGCCAGCAACAACCCTGGGACAGGGTCCTACGAGCAGTACTTC. It yields the protein CASNNPGTGSYEQYF.